The next 18 T cell receptor beta chains were all read from a single sample in a study of beta chain features in type 1 diabetes. The isolated RNA, all of it, was reverse transcribed, so expressed TCRB transcripts were what got sequenced. Assay used: immunoSEQ multiplex PCR; TCRdb lists only in-frame clones, some missing. The top ten clones hold about 0.044% of a sample with about 350,000 clones, around a fifth of them seen once. Input material: naive CD4+ T cells from blood. The receptors were gathered from a young woman in good health.

The chain employs TRBV30 and TRBJ2-3; D remains unclear. V was cut by 0 bases and J by 6 bases, with 10 bases left in between. CDR1 GTSNPN and CDR2 SVGIG come from the germline V gene (reference sequence). The CDR3 sequence is 13 residues long. The CDR3, as DNA: TGTGCCTGGAGTGTAGGAGTATTGGATACGCAGTATTTT. Residues: CAWSVGVLDTQYF.

This clone was picked up a small number of times. This chain links TRBV5-6 with TRBJ2-3; D possibly corresponds to TRBD2 (5 bases). CDR1 and CDR2 from the germline V gene are SGHDT and YYEEEE. The CDR3 loop spans 15 amino acids. Deletions cut 3 bases from V and 0 bases from J, with 11 bases between. The CDR3 here is CASSWAAGSTDTQYF. The CDR3 nucleotides read TGTGCCAGCAGCTGGGCGGCGGGTAGCACAGATACGCAGTATTTT.

The rearrangement joins TRBV7-8 to TRBJ2-1, with D perhaps TRBD2 (6 bases). Germline CDR1 SGHVS, CDR2 FQNEAQ. V lost 2 bases and J 7 bases, leaving 6 bases between the germline ends. CDR3 length equals 12 residues. The CDR3 region is CASSLSGNEQFF. CDR3 in DNA: TGTGCCAGCAGCTTAAGCGGGAATGAGCAGTTCTTC.

The chain is built from TRBV9 and TRBJ2-3, with 7 bases lining up with TRBD2. CDR1 is SGDLS and CDR2 is YYNGEE in the germline V gene. The CDR3 consists of 16 residues. Unmatched junction bases numbered 5, after V lost 0 bases and J lost 1 base. Here the CDR3 DNA reads TGTGCCAGCAGCGTAGGTTATGGGGGGGGCACAGATACGCAGTATTTT. This encodes CASSVGYGGGTDTQYF.

The V gene is TRBV30, the J gene TRBJ1-3; a possible D gene is TRBD1 (5 bases). The CDR3 is made up of 13 amino acids. Between the trimmed V and J ends, which lost 4 bases and 4 bases, there was a span of 11 bases. CDR1 and CDR2 from the germline V gene are GTSNPN and SVGIG (reference sequence). CDR3 bases: TGTGCCTGGAACCGGGACTTAGGAAACACCATATATTTT. Translating it yields CAWNRDLGNTIYF.

About this clone: Different DNA sequences within this sample yield the same CDR3. The V gene is TRBV5-4, the J gene TRBJ2-7; D is ambiguous. CDR1 and CDR2 from the germline V gene are SGHNT and YYREEE (reference sequence). The CDR3 spans 13 residues. V gave up 2 bases and J gave up 0 bases, with 6 bases separating them. CDR3 nucleotide sequence: TGTGCCAGCAGCTTCCCCGGCTCCTACGAGCAGTACTTC. This encodes CASSFPGSYEQYF. Full variable domain (remainder filled in from reference TRBV5-4 and TRBJ2-7): ETGVTQSPTHLIKTRGQQVTLRCSSQSGHNTVSWYQQALGQGPQFIFQYYREEENGRGNFPPRFSGLQFPNYSSELNVNALELDDSALYLCASSFPGSYEQYFGPGTRLTVT.

The J gene is TRBJ2-3, the V gene TRBV30; D gene ambiguous. CDR1 is GTSNPN and CDR2 is SVGIG in the germline V gene (reference sequence). Deletions cut 3 bases from V and 2 bases from J, with 6 bases between. The CDR3 length is 12 residues. Here the CDR3 DNA reads TGTGCCTGGAGCCTTATCACAGATACGCAGTATTTT. Residues: CAWSLITDTQYF.

The sample holds a few counts of this clone. CDR3 in DNA: TGTGCCAGCTCGGCAGGGGAGAACACTGAAGCTTTCTTT. Translating gives CASSAGENTEAFF. J is TRBJ1-1 and V is TRBV18; TRBD1 is a possible D gene (6 bases). Germline CDR1 KGHSH, CDR2 LQKENI. This CDR3 is 13 amino acids long. Trimming pared 6 bases from V and 1 base from J, leaving 9 bases between.

This clone was seen a handful of times. The chain combines TRBV2 with TRBJ1-1; the D gene is possibly TRBD1 (5 bases). Germline V gene sequence: CDR1 SNHLY, CDR2 FYNNEI. V lost 11 bases to trimming and J lost 4 bases, with 8 bases between them. The CDR3 totals 10 residues. The CDR3 here is CASGGTEAFF. In DNA, the CDR3 is TGTGCCTCCGGGGGCACTGAAGCTTTCTTT.

The table lists this clone with a count of one. This chain links TRBV5-1 with TRBJ1-1; no clear D gene. The CDR3 has 13 amino acids. Germline V gene sequence: CDR1 SGHRS, CDR2 YFSETQ. The ends were cut back, 5 bases at V and 0 bases at J, with 8 bases in the middle. DNA for the CDR3: TGCGCCAGCAGTGGGCAGATGAACACTGAAGCTTTCTTT. Translated, it gives CASSGQMNTEAFF.

Only a few counts were recorded for this clone. This chain joins TRBV11-2 and TRBJ2-7, with TRBD1 identical over 7 bases. Germline loops: CDR1 SGHAT, CDR2 FQNNGV. V lost 5 bases and J lost 3; bases outside the gene matches: 7. The length of the CDR3 is 14 residues. The CDR3 DNA reads TGTGCCAGCAGCCCTCTGACAGGGAGCTACGAGCAGTACTTC. It is translated as CASSPLTGSYEQYF.

This clone was observed a few times. The V and J genes are TRBV7-9 and TRBJ1-2, with D unresolved. The CDR3 covers 13 residues. The germline CDR1 and CDR2 sequences are SEHNR and FQNEAQ (reference sequence). With 5 bases removed from V and 1 base from J, the gap between germline ends came to 8 bases. Here the CDR3 DNA reads TGTGCCAGCAGCAGAGAAATTAACTATGGCTACACCTTC. The encoded protein is CASSREINYGYTF. Based on the CDR3 plus reference TRBV7-9 and TRBJ1-2, the full variable domain is DTGVSQNPRHKITKRGQNVTFRCDPISEHNRLYWYRQTLGQGPEFLTYFQNEAQLEKSRLLSDRFSAERPKGSFSTLEIQRTEQGDSAMYLCASSREINYGYTFGSGTRLTVV.

The J gene is TRBJ2-6, the V gene TRBV7-9; TRBD2 matches at 8 bases. The CDR3 runs 15 residues. The germline CDR1 and CDR2 sequences are SEHNR and FQNEAQ (reference sequence). J gave up 1 base and V 5 bases, and 1 base lay outside the gene matches. CDR3 in amino acids: CASSRGGSGANVLTF. CDR3 DNA: TGTGCCAGCAGCCGGGGGGGGTCTGGGGCCAACGTCCTGACTTTC.

V usage is TRBV30 and J usage is TRBJ2-7, with D maybe TRBD2 (5 bases). The germline V and J ends were trimmed by 4 bases and 6 bases, with 10 bases remaining between them. This CDR3 comprises 11 residues. Germline loops: CDR1 GTSNPN, CDR2 SVGIG (reference sequence). The CDR3 DNA reads TGTGCCTGGAATGTTCGGGGCGAGCAGTACTTC. Amino acids: CAWNVRGEQYF.

This clone was recorded a few times. This sequence joins TRBV30 and TRBJ1-1; maybe TRBD1 (6 bases). CDR3 size: 13 residues. Germline lookup yields CDR1 GTSNPN and CDR2 SVGIG (reference sequence). CDR3 loop: CTRTEQMNTEAFF. In DNA, the CDR3 is TGTACAAGGACAGAGCAGATGAACACTGAAGCTTTCTTT.

This chain connects TRBV4-2 to TRBJ2-7; TRBD2 matches 9 bases. V was pared by 0 bases and J by 2 bases, with 8 bases of the junction left unmatched. CDR3 length: 17 amino acids. The germline gives CDR1 LGHNA, CDR2 YNFKEQ. CDR3 in amino acids: CASSQDPGASGAYEQYF. In DNA form, the CDR3 reads TGTGCCAGCAGCCAAGATCCGGGGGCTAGCGGGGCCTACGAGCAGTACTTC.

This clone has a handful of counts. The chain has TRBV7-2 and TRBJ1-2; D gene ambiguous. Germline CDR1 is SGHTA and CDR2 is FQGNSA. This CDR3 region has 15 residues. The V end was cut by 3 bases, the J end by 4 bases, with 15 bases between. As DNA, the CDR3 is TGTGCCAGCAGCTTGAAGCGGGGAGGCGGCTATGGCTACACCTTC. It translates to CASSLKRGGGYGYTF.

The chain couples TRBV18 to TRBJ2-3; no firm D call. The germline gives CDR1 KGHSH, CDR2 LQKENI. The CDR3 is 15 amino acids. V was clipped by 2 bases and J by 1 base, with 10 bases between them. CDR3 DNA: TGTGCCAGCTCACCAACTGCGATAGGCACAGATACGCAGTATTTT. Its translation is CASSPTAIGTDTQYF.